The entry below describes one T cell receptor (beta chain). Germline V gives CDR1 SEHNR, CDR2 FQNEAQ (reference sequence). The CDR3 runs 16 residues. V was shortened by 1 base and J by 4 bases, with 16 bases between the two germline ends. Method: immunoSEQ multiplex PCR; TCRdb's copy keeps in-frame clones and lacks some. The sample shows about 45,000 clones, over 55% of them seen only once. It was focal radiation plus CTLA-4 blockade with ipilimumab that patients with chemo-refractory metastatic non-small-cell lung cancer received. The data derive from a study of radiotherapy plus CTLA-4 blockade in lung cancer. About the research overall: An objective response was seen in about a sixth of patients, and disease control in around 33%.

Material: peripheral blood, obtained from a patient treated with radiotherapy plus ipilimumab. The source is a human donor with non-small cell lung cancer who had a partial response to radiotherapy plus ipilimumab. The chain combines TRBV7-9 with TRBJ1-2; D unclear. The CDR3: CASSLEGFGGSYGYTF. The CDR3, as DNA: TGTGCCAGCAGCTTAGAGGGCTTCGGAGGGTCCTATGGCTACACCTTC.